The 7 T cell receptor beta chains presented below share a single source sample, sequenced in a study of technical replicates of blood from a handful of donors. The method was immunoSEQ multiplex PCR; TCRdb's version includes in-frame clones alone and lacks a portion of them. The table shows fewer than 85,000 clones, with 94% occurring only once. Sequenced sample: T cells isolated from PBMCs. These receptors came from a human donor in good health.

The gene calls are TRBV18 and TRBJ1-4; D gene ambiguous. Germline V gene sequence: CDR1 KGHSH, CDR2 LQKENI. This CDR3 spans 16 amino acids. Trimming cost V 4 bases and J 5 bases, with 17 bases left between them. This CDR3 is CASSQYLAPPNEKLFF. CDR3 in DNA: TGTGCCAGCTCACAATATCTAGCGCCACCGAATGAAAAACTGTTTTTT.

The chain employs TRBV2 and TRBJ2-1; no reliable D call. Trimming removed 2 bases at V and 4 bases at J, with 9 bases between. Germline V CDR1 and CDR2: SNHLY, FYNNEI. CDR3 length equals 14 residues. Here the CDR3 DNA reads TGTGCCAGCAGTGAAAGCTACCTGTACAATGAGCAGTTCTTC. Protein: CASSESYLYNEQFF.

The rearrangement links TRBV28 to TRBJ2-3; a weak D match, TRBD1 (6 bases). The V gene lost 11 bases and the J gene lost 2 bases, with 17 bases spanning the gap. CDR1 is MDHEN, CDR2 SYDVKM, per germline. CDR3 size: 14 residues. CDR3 DNA sequence: TGTGCCCTGAGGCAGGGGCTCAACACAGATACGCAGTATTTT. Its protein is CALRQGLNTDTQYF.

This chain links TRBV27 with TRBJ2-7, with a weak D call TRBD1 (6 bases). Germline lookup yields CDR1 MNHEY and CDR2 SMNVEV (reference sequence). The CDR3 loop spans 13 amino acids. The V end lost 4 bases, the J end lost 5 bases, and 12 bases lay between the germline ends. CDR3: CASSSPTGHEQYF. CDR3 bases: TGTGCCAGCAGTTCCCCCACAGGGCACGAGCAGTACTTC.

The J gene is TRBJ1-4, the V gene TRBV28, with TRBD1 identical over 9 bases. The V gene end was trimmed by 6 bases and the J gene end by 8 bases; junction bases not matched to a gene: 13. Germline-derived CDR1 and CDR2 are MDHEN and SYDVKM. This CDR3 is 16 amino acids long. Here the CDR3 DNA reads TGTGCCAGCAGCCCTCCCGGGGACAGGGTGGGGGAAAAACTGTTTTTT. Protein: CASSPPGDRVGEKLFF. Complete variable domain (other parts from reference TRBV28 and TRBJ1-4): DVKVTQSSRYLVKRTGEKVFLECVQDMDHENMFWYRQDPGLGLRLIYFSYDVKMKEKGDIPEGYSVSREKKERFSLILESASTNQTSMYLCASSPPGDRVGEKLFFGSGTQLSVL.

The rearrangement links TRBV25-1 to TRBJ2-7, with TRBD1 as a possible D gene (6 bases). Germline lookup yields CDR1 MGHDK and CDR2 SYGVNS. Trimming shortened V by 2 bases and J by 6 bases, and 8 bases separated the two germline ends. The CDR3 is 12 residues long. The CDR3 DNA reads as TGTGCCAGCAGTGAAAACAGGGCCGAGCAGTACTTC. Translated: CASSENRAEQYF.

The chain couples TRBV4-1 to TRBJ2-7; TRBD1 might be the D (6 bases). V was clipped by 1 base and J by 2 bases, with 12 bases between them. Per the germline V gene, CDR1 is MGHRA and CDR2 is YSYEKL. The CDR3 has 15 amino acids. The CDR3 sequence: CASSQVLGTPYEQYF. The DNA for the CDR3 is TGCGCCAGCAGCCAAGTGCTCGGGACACCCTACGAGCAGTACTTC.